The 3 T cell receptor beta chains below were found in one sample sequenced in a study of blood T cell repertoires in COVID-19. TCRdb's table, derived via immunoSEQ multiplex PCR, lists solely in-frame clones and lacks some. The table shows 250,000 to 350,000 clones, with about 90% occurring only once. Sequenced material: PBMCs or T cells enriched from blood (not recorded which). The receptors shown here come from a woman aged 25 to 39 who had recovered from COVID-19.

This chain uses TRBV19 with TRBJ1-2; D ambiguous. The germline CDR1 and CDR2 sequences are LNHDA and SQIVND (reference sequence). Trimming removed 1 base at V and 2 bases at J, with 11 bases between. This CDR3 contains 15 residues. CDR3 residues: CASSIVGVGNYGYTF. DNA of the CDR3: TGTGCCAGTAGTATAGTTGGTGTCGGGAACTATGGCTACACCTTC.

This chain uses TRBV5-8 with TRBJ1-5, with D unresolved. Germline V gene data show CDR1 as SGHTS and CDR2 as YDEGEE. The V end lost 2 bases, the J end lost 1 base, and 4 bases lay between the germline ends. This CDR3 has 13 residues. The CDR3 loop is CASSFRSNQPQHF. Written as DNA, the CDR3 is TGTGCCAGCAGCTTTCGGAGCAATCAGCCCCAGCATTTT.

The chain employs TRBV5-4 and TRBJ1-3, with D perhaps matching TRBD1 (6 bases). The CDR3 runs to 15 residues. V was shortened by 1 base and J by 4 bases, with 12 bases between the two germline ends. From germline, CDR1 is SGHNT and CDR2 YYREEE (reference sequence). The CDR3 DNA reads as TGTGCCAGCAGCTTGAGGGGGGGTCCAGGAAACACCATATATTTT. It codes for CASSLRGGPGNTIYF.